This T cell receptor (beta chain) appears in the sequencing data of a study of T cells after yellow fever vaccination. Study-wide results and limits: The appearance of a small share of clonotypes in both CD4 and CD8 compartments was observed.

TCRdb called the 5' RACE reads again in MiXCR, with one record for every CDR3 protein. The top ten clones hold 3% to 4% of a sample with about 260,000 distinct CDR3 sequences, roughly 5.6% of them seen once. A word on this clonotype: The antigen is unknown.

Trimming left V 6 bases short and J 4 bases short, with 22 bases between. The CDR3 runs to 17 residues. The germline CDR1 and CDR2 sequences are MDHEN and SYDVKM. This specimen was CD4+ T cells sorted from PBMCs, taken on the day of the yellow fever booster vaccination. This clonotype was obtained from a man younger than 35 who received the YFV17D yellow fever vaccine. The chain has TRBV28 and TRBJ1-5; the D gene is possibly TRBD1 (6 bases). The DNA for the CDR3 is TGTGCCAGCAGCGGTCACAAGGGCAGGGGCGAAAATCAGCCCCAGCATTTT. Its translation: CASSGHKGRGENQPQHF.